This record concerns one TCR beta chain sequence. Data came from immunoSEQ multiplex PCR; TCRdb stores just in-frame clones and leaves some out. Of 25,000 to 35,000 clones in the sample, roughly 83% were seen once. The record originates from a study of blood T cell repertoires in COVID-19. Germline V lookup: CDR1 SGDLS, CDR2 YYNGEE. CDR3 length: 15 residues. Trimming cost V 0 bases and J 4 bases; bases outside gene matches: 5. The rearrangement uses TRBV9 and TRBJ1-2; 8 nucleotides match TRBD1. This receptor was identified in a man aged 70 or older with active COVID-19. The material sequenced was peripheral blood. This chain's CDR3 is CASSVEGTGVYGYTF. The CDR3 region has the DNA TGTGCCAGCAGCGTAGAAGGGACAGGCGTCTATGGCTACACCTTC.